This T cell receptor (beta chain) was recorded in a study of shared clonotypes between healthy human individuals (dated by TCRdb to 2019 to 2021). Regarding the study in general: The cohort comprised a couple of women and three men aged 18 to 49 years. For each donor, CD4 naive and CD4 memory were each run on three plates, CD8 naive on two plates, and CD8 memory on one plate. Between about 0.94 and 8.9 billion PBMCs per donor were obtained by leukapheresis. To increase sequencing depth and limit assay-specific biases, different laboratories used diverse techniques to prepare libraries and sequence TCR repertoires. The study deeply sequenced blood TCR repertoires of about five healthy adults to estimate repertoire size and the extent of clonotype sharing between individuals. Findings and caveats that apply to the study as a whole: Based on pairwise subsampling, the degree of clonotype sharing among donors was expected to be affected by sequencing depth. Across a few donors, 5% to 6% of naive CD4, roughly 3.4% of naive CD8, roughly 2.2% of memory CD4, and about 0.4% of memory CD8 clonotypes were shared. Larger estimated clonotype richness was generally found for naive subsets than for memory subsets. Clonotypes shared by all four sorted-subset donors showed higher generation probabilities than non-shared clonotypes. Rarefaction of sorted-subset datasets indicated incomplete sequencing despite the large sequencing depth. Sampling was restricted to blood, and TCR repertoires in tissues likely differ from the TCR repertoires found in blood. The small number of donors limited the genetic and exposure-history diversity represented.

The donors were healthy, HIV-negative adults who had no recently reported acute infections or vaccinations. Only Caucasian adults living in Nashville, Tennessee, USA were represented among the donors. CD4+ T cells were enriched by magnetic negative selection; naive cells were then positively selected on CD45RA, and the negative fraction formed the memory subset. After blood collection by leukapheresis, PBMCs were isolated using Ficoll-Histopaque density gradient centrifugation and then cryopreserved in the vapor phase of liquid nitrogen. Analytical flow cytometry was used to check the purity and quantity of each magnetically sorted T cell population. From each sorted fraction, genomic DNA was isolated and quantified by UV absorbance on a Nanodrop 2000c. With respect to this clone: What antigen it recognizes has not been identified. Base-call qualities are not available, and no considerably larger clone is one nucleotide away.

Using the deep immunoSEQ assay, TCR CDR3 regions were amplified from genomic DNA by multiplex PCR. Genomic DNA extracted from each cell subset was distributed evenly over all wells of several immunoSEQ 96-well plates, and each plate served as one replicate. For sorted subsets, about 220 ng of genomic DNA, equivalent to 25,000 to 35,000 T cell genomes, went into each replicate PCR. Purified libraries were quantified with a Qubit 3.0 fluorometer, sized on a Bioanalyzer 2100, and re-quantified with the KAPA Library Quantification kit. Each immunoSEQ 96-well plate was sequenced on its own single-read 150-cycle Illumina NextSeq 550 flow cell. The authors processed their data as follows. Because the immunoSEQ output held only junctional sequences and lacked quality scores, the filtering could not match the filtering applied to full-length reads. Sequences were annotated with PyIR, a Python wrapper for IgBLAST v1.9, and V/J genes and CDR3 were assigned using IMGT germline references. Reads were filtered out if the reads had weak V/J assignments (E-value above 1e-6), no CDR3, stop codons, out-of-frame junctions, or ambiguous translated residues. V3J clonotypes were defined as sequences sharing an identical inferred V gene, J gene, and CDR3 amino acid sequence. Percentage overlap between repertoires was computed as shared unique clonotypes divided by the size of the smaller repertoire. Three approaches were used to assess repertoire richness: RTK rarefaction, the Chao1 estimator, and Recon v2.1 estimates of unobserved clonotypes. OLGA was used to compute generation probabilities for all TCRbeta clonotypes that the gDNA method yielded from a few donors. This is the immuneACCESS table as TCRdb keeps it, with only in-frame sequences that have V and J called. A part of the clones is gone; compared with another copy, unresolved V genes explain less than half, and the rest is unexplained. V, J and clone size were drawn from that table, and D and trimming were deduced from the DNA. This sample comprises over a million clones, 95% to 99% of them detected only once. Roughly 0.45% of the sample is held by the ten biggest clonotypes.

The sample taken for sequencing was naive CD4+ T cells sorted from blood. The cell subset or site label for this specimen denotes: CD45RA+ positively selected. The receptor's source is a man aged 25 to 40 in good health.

The nucleotides read TGTGCCAGCAGTTCAGCGGGGGGGGAGACCCAGTACTTC. It translates to CASSSAGGETQYF. The chain is encoded by TRBV27 joined to TRBJ2-5; 10 central bases correspond to TRBD2. The CDR3 measures 13 amino acids from cysteine to phenylalanine. Only the CDR3 DNA stays, 39 bases, in frame from base 1. According to the germline V gene (reference sequence), CDR1 reads MNHEY and CDR2 reads SMNVEV. After removal of 4 bases from V and 5 bases from J, the junction retains 1 base not matched to a gene.